Below are 6 T cell receptor beta chains sequenced from a single sample in a study of blood T cell repertoires in COVID-19. Repertoires were generated with immunoSEQ multiplex PCR, while TCRdb's copy carries only in-frame clones and drops some. This table holds more than 250,000 clones, roughly nine tenths found once. Material: PBMCs or T cells enriched from blood (not recorded which). The receptors were sampled from a woman in her 30s who had recovered from COVID-19.

The genes are TRBV19 and TRBJ2-7; TRBD2 might be the D (5 bases). V shed 3 bases and J shed 7 bases, with 13 bases lying between them. Germline values: CDR1 LNHDA, CDR2 SQIVND (reference sequence). This CDR3 is built from 13 residues. The CDR3 DNA reads TGTGCCAGTAGTATGAGGGTCCCCCGGGAGCAGTACTTC. Translating gives CASSMRVPREQYF.

The chain uses TRBV5-8 and TRBJ2-7; 7 nucleotides agree with TRBD1. Germline CDR1 and CDR2: SGHTS and YDEGEE. Trimming at V came to 4 bases and at J to 3 bases, leaving 16 bases not matched to a gene. This CDR3 is 17 amino acids long. The CDR3 coding sequence is TGTGCCAGCAGCCTGAAGCTCGGGACAGTAGGATTCTACGAGCAGTACTTC. Translating gives CASSLKLGTVGFYEQYF. Full variable domain (rest looked up from reference TRBV5-8 and TRBJ2-7): EAGVTQSPTHLIKTRGQQATLRCSPISGHTSVYWYQQALGLGLQFLLWYDEGEERNRGNFPPRFSGRQFPNYSSELNVNALELEDSALYLCASSLKLGTVGFYEQYFGPGTRLTVT.

The gene calls are TRBV2 and TRBJ1-4, with 9 bases aligning to TRBD1. CDR1 is SNHLY, CDR2 FYNNEI, per germline. This CDR3 is 15 amino acids long. After removal of 6 bases from V and 2 bases from J, the junction contained 4 bases not matched to a gene. The CDR3 DNA reads TGTGCCAGCAGCCTGGACAGGGGCACTAATGAAAAACTGTTTTTT. This codes for CASSLDRGTNEKLFF.

This clone was seen only a few times. V is TRBV21-1 and J is TRBJ2-1; the tabulated D call, TRBD1, remains unverified against the DNA. TRBV21-1 is a recognized pseudogene. This CDR3 is 17 amino acids long. Here the CDR3 DNA reads TGTGCCAGCAGCAAAGGGAAACCGGGACAGGGGGCGTTGGAGCAGTTCTTC. Translation gives CASSKGKPGQGALEQFF.

This clone came up once. The chain is built from TRBV5-4 and TRBJ2-1; 7 bases agree with TRBD1. V shed 4 bases, J shed 10 bases, and the junction held 11 bases outside the gene matches. The CDR3 spans 14 residues. Germline CDR1 and CDR2: SGHNT and YYREEE (reference sequence). DNA of the CDR3: TGTGCCAGCAGCCCTAGGGACAGCGCATTGGAGCAGTTCTTC. This translates into CASSPRDSALEQFF. The entire variable domain, with the rest obtained from reference TRBV5-4 and TRBJ2-1, is as follows: ETGVTQSPTHLIKTRGQQVTLRCSSQSGHNTVSWYQQALGQGPQFIFQYYREEENGRGNFPPRFSGLQFPNYSSELNVNALELDDSALYLCASSPRDSALEQFFGPGTRLTVL.

The chain has TRBV29-1 and TRBJ1-1; the D gene is possibly TRBD1 (5 bases). Germline assignment: CDR1 SQVTM and CDR2 ANQGSEA. V was pared by 5 bases and J by 6 bases, with 10 bases between. CDR3 length equals 11 residues. In nucleotides, the CDR3 is TGCAGCGTTAGCACGGGGGCTGAAGCTTTCTTT. Amino acid sequence: CSVSTGAEAFF.